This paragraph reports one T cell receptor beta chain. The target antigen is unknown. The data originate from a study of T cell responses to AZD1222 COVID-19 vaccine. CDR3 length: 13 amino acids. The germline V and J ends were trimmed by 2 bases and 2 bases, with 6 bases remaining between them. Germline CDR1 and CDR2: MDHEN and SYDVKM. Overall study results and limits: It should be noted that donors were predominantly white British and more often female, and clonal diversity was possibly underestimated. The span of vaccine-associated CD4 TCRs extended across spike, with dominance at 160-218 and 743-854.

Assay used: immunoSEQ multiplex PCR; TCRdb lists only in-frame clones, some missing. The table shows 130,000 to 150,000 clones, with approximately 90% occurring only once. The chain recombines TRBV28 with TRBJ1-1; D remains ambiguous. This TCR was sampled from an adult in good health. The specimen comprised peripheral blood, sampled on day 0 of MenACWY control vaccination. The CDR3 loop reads CASSLATNTEAFF. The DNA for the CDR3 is TGTGCCAGCAGTTTAGCCACCAACACTGAAGCTTTCTTT.